Listed below are T cell receptor beta chains from one sample, sequenced in a study of shared clonotypes between healthy human individuals. The table came from immunoSEQ multiplex PCR; TCRdb's copy has only in-frame clones and leaves some out. The sample lists about 480,000 clones, more than 65% occurring once. Sequencing input: PBMCs. The receptors were sampled from a woman aged 40 to 49 in good health. Some clones in this sample may be carry-over from other donors' samples. CDR3s include the opening cysteine and the closing phenylalanine or tryptophan. Fields, in order: clone size, D gene, V gene, J gene, CDR3 protein, CDR3 DNA. A D gene is named only where the DNA matches it firmly. Size values are once, few and many counts, or a class for expanded clones, and some rows have none.

>NA|NA|TRBV5-1|TRBJ2-3
CASSLGTASDTQYF
TGCGCCAGCAGCTTGGGGACGGCATCAGATACGCAGTATTTT
>NA|TRBD2|TRBV5-1|TRBJ2-5
CASSLGGVGRETQYF
TGCGCCAGCAGCCTGGGGGGGGTCGGTCGGGAGACCCAGTACTTC
>NA|NA|TRBV7-2|TRBJ2-3
CASSLYAGTSTDTQYF
TGTGCCAGCAGCTTATACGCGGGTACTAGCACAGATACGCAGTATTTT
>NA|NA|TRBV21-1|TRBJ2-3
CASSKTFRRVLWWTQYF
TGTGCCAGCAGCAAAACGTTTAGGAGGGTTCTCTGGTGGACGCAGTATTTT
>NA|TRBD2|TRBV5-1|TRBJ2-7
CASSLGAGLAYEQYF
TGCGCCAGCAGCTTGGGAGCTGGACTAGCGTACGAGCAGTACTTC
>NA|NA|TRBV7-3|TRBJ1-1
CASSSTRETGAFF
TGTGCCAGCAGCTCGACTAGGGAGACTGGAGCTTTCTTT
>once|TRBD2|TRBV5-5|TRBJ2-1
CASSLLAGAYNEQFF
TGTGCCAGCAGCTTACTAGCGGGAGCCTACAATGAGCAGTTCTTC
>NA|TRBD1|TRBV28|TRBJ2-4
CASSLTGILAKNIQYF
TGTGCCAGCAGTCTGACAGGGATTCTAGCCAAAAACATTCAGTACTTC
>NA|NA|TRBV9|TRBJ1-5
CASSVLPNSNQPQHF
TGTGCCAGCAGCGTATTGCCCAATAGCAATCAGCCCCAGCATTTT
>NA|TRBD1|TRBV7-9|TRBJ1-4
CASSLAQGAGEKLFF
TGTGCCAGCAGCTTAGCGCAGGGGGCCGGTGAAAAACTGTTTTTT
>NA|NA|TRBV7-9|TRBJ1-3
CASSLASSSGNTIYF
TGTGCCAGCAGCTTAGCTAGCTCCTCTGGAAACACCATATATTTT
>NA|NA|TRBV5-1|TRBJ1-2
CASSLVGGPRGFDGYTF
TGCGCCAGCAGCTTGGTTGGGGGACCTCGGGGTTTCGATGGCTACACCTTC
>NA|TRBD2|TRBV30|TRBJ2-3
CAWSPMASGSNTQYF
TGTGCCTGGAGTCCAATGGCTAGCGGGAGTAATACGCAGTATTTT
>NA|NA|TRBV28|TRBJ1-1
CASSSGDTEAFF
TGTGCCAGCAGTTCAGGGGACACTGAAGCTTTCTTT
>NA|TRBD2|TRBV10-3|TRBJ2-1
CAIGGLAGNEQFF
TGTGCCATCGGTGGACTAGCGGGAAATGAGCAGTTCTTC
>NA|NA|TRBV7-2|TRBJ1-2
CASSSAIQGYGYTF
TGTGCCAGCAGCTCCGCTATACAGGGCTATGGCTACACCTTC
>NA|TRBD1|TRBV10-3|TRBJ1-1
CAIRGTGATNTEAFF
TGTGCCATCAGAGGGACAGGTGCGACGAACACTGAAGCTTTCTTT
>NA|NA|TRBV9|TRBJ1-1
CASSVQGQNTEAFF
TGTGCCAGCAGCGTACAGGGGCAGAACACTGAAGCTTTCTTT
>NA|NA|TRBV18|TRBJ1-5
CASSRVGNQPQHF
TGTGCCAGCTCCAGGGTTGGCAATCAGCCCCAGCATTTT
>few|TRBD1|TRBV29-1|TRBJ1-1
CSVRQGGNTEAFF
TGCAGCGTTCGACAGGGCGGGAACACTGAAGCTTTCTTT
>NA|NA|TRBV6-1|TRBJ1-5
CASRRGVNQPQHF
TGTGCCAGCCGACGAGGGGTTAATCAGCCCCAGCATTTT
>NA|TRBD2|TRBV2|TRBJ2-5
CASSAVSGRYETQYF
TGTGCCAGCAGTGCGGTTAGCGGGAGATATGAGACCCAGTACTTC
>NA|NA|TRBV29-1|TRBJ2-5
CSVAGRGRGETQYF
TGCAGCGTGGCTGGGAGGGGGCGAGGAGAGACCCAGTACTTC
>NA|NA|TRBV10-3|TRBJ2-1
CAIGTGGPEQFF
TGTGCCATTGGGACTGGCGGTCCTGAGCAGTTCTTC
>NA|NA|TRBV5-1|TRBJ1-3
CASSLRGGMNSGNTIYF
TGCGCCAGCAGCTTGAGGGGAGGGATGAACTCTGGAAACACCATATATTTT
>few|NA|TRBV4-2|TRBJ2-1
CASSQATGQLNEQFF
TGTGCCAGCAGCCAAGCGACGGGCCAACTTAATGAGCAGTTCTTC
>once|NA|TRBV9|TRBJ2-5
CASSVAPGQETQYF
TGTGCCAGCAGCGTAGCTCCGGGGCAAGAGACCCAGTACTTC
>few|TRBD1|TRBV9|TRBJ1-5
CASSPGQGALNQPQHF
TGTGCCAGCAGCCCCGGACAGGGGGCTTTAAATCAGCCCCAGCATTTT
>NA|NA|TRBV2|TRBJ1-2
CASSVGGNYGYTF
TGTGCCAGCAGTGTGGGGGGGAACTATGGCTACACCTTC
>few|TRBD2|TRBV6-1|TRBJ2-7
CASTITSGSSYEQYF
TGTGCCAGCACCATTACTAGCGGGAGTTCCTACGAGCAGTACTTC
>NA|NA|TRBV2|TRBJ1-2
CASSDRVRVYGYTF
TGTGCCAGCAGTGATAGGGTTCGAGTCTATGGCTACACCTTC
>NA|NA|TRBV5-8|TRBJ2-3
CASSLAEGTTADTQYF
TGTGCCAGCAGCTTGGCGGAGGGGACCACGGCAGATACGCAGTATTTT
>NA|TRBD2|TRBV4-1|TRBJ2-1
CASSQGSSGGPFF
TGCGCCAGCAGCCAAGGCTCATCGGGAGGGCCGTTCTTC
>NA|NA|TRBV11-3|TRBJ2-1
CASSHGLSYNEQFF
TGTGCCAGCAGCCACGGACTATCGTACAATGAGCAGTTCTTC
>NA|NA|TRBV29-1|TRBJ2-3
CSVEALPGTDTQYF
TGCAGCGTTGAAGCTCTCCCGGGCACAGATACGCAGTATTTT
>NA|NA|TRBV5-1|TRBJ2-3
CASSLGLATDTQYF
TGCGCCAGCAGCTTGGGTCTGGCCACAGATACGCAGTATTTT
>NA|TRBD1|TRBV7-9|TRBJ1-4
CASSFLTGVNEKLFF
TGTGCCAGCAGCTTTCTGACAGGGGTAAATGAAAAACTGTTTTTT
>NA|NA|TRBV6-1|TRBJ2-1
CASSEGGGRYSYNEQFF
TGTGCCAGCAGTGAAGGGGGTGGACGGTACTCCTACAATGAGCAGTTCTTC
>NA|NA|TRBV9|TRBJ1-4
CASSAHRAGLSEKLFF
TGTGCCAGCAGCGCCCACAGGGCGGGTTTGAGTGAAAAACTGTTTTTT
>NA|TRBD2|TRBV6-6|TRBJ2-1
CASSLTSEDEQFF
TGTGCCAGCAGCCTGACTAGCGAGGATGAGCAGTTCTTC
>NA|NA|TRBV7-9|TRBJ2-1
CASSLGRKLVGGSYNEQFF
TGTGCCAGCAGCTTAGGAAGGAAACTGGTTGGGGGCTCCTACAATGAGCAGTTCTTC
>NA|TRBD1|TRBV9|TRBJ2-3
CASSGGTGTSTDTQYF
TGTGCCAGCAGCGGGGGGACAGGGACTAGCACAGATACGCAGTATTTT
>NA|TRBD1|TRBV7-2|TRBJ2-5
CASSTLGTGGENQETQYF
TGTGCCAGCAGCACTTTGGGGACAGGGGGGGAAAACCAAGAGACCCAGTACTTC
>many|NA|TRBV19|TRBJ2-3
CASSIEGRGTDTQYF
TGTGCCAGTAGTATAGAGGGAAGGGGCACAGATACGCAGTATTTT
>NA|TRBD1|TRBV5-1|TRBJ1-1
CASRPGTGGRGNTEAFF
TGCGCCAGTAGGCCCGGGACAGGGGGACGGGGGAACACTGAAGCTTTCTTT
>NA|TRBD1|TRBV7-9|TRBJ1-2
CASSWDRGLDGYTF
TGTGCCAGCAGCTGGGACAGGGGGCTCGATGGCTACACCTTC
>few|NA|TRBV6-4|TRBJ2-7
CASSDPIPEQYF
TGTGCCAGCAGTGACCCCATCCCCGAGCAGTACTTC
>NA|NA|TRBV12-5|TRBJ1-1
CASGPDTNTEAFF
TGTGCTAGTGGCCCGGACACGAACACTGAAGCTTTCTTT